A selection of T cell receptor beta chains follows, all from one sample in a study of blood T cell repertoires in COVID-19. Sequencing was performed with immunoSEQ multiplex PCR; in TCRdb, only in-frame clones are kept and a portion is missing. The table has around 70,000 clones, more than 75% seen once. Sequenced material: peripheral blood. The receptors shown here come from a human donor in a cohort sampled during active COVID-19. CDR3s include the opening cysteine and the closing phenylalanine or tryptophan. D genes are given only for firm matches. A clone size is listed for some rows: how often the clone was seen (once, few, many), or a class if it is expanded.

>-|14|TRBV6-1|-|TRBJ2-7
TGTGCCAGCAGTGAGATGGGGGGACGCTACGAGCAGTACTTC
CASSEMGGRYEQYF
>once|14|TRBV6-4|-|TRBJ1-1
TGTGCCAGCAGTGACGGGGGGGCCGGGACTGAAGCTTTCTTT
CASSDGGAGTEAFF
>-|14|TRBV5-1|-|TRBJ1-4
TGCGCCAGCAGCTTTACAGGTTATAATGAAAAACTGTTTTTT
CASSFTGYNEKLFF
>-|15|TRBV5-1|TRBD1|TRBJ2-7
TGCGCCAGCAGCCCAACCGGGACAGGGGTGAGCGAGCAGTACTTC
CASSPTGTGVSEQYF
>-|15|TRBV30|TRBD2|TRBJ2-1
TGTGCCTGGAGTGTAGGTCTAGGGGAGGGCAATGAGCAGTTCTTC
CAWSVGLGEGNEQFF
>-|15|TRBV18|TRBD2|TRBJ2-7
TGTGCCAGCTCACGGGGCGGGAGTTGGTCCTACGAGCAGTACTTC
CASSRGGSWSYEQYF
>-|14|TRBV18|-|TRBJ2-7
TGTGCCAGCTCACCTAAGAGCCGTACCTACGAGCAGTACTTC
CASSPKSRTYEQYF
>few|15|TRBV5-4|-|TRBJ1-5
TGTGCCAGCAGCTTGGGCAGGGATAGCAATCAGCCCCAGCATTTT
CASSLGRDSNQPQHF
>-|15|TRBV6-5|TRBD2|TRBJ2-7
TGTGCCAGCAGCTCCTTCGAGGCGGGAGACTACGAGCAGTACTTC
CASSSFEAGDYEQYF
>few|13|TRBV9|-|TRBJ2-5
TGTGCCAGCAGCGCTCAGGGCGATGAGACCCAGTACTTC
CASSAQGDETQYF
>-|14|TRBV21-1|-|TRBJ1-1
TGTGCCAGCAGCAAGCGACAGTTGAACACTGAAGCTTTCTTT
CASSKRQLNTEAFF
>-|15|TRBV27|TRBD2|TRBJ2-7
TGTGCCAGCAGCCCCCGGGGGGTGCTCTCCTACGAGCAGTACTTC
CASSPRGVLSYEQYF
>-|15|TRBV10-1|-|TRBJ1-1
TGCGCCAGCAGTGAGGGGGGACACCTGAACACTGAAGCTTTCTTT
CASSEGGHLNTEAFF
>-|14|TRBV7-2|-|TRBJ2-7
TGTGCCAGCAAAAGGGAGCGCCTCTCCTACGAGCAGTACTTC
CASKRERLSYEQYF
>-|14|TRBV2|TRBD1|TRBJ2-7
TGTGCCAGCAACATACAGGGGTCCCACTACGAGCAGTACTTC
CASNIQGSHYEQYF
>-|15|TRBV5-6|-|TRBJ2-1
TGTGCCAGCAGCATCAGACAGCTTTCCTACAATGAGCAGTTCTTC
CASSIRQLSYNEQFF